This T cell receptor beta chain derives from a study of regulatory T cells in long-lasting Graves disease. Building of the TCR beta libraries involved iRepertoire HTBI primers and Arm-PCR of CDR3 regions. MiXCR was run by TCRdb on the multiplex PCR reads, yielding one entry per CDR3 protein. The profile shows around 240,000 distinct CDR3 sequences, about 17% of them singletons. Specified time point: newly diagnosed GD, antithyroid drugs for less than 3 months. Extracted RNA from PBMCs served as the source of the TCR library. Study-level results: With 2,500 to 3,500 shared public clonotypes, persistent patients exceeded new patients, who shared 950 to 1,000. Segments TRBV28, TRBJ1-2 and TRBJ2-5 showed preferential usage in persistent disease.

This clonotype was observed many times. Its antigen remains unknown. The CDR3 is made up of 14 amino acids. V was trimmed by 6 bases and J by 6 bases, leaving 18 bases between them. These data were also filed under a second study, of T cells in Graves' hyperthyroidism and ophthalmopathy. That study reports: Most expanded thyroid clonotypes above 0.001 also appeared in blood.

The sequencing here drew on peripheral blood mononuclear cells (PBMCs), taken at new diagnosis, from a patient treated with antithyroid drugs. The receptor was isolated from a woman in her 30s with Graves disease. The chain links TRBV12-3 or TRBV12-4 to TRBJ2-7; D remains unclear. This chain's CDR3 is CASSLTHTGGEQYF. The CDR3, as DNA: TGTGCCAGCAGCTTAACACACACGGGTGGCGAGCAGTACTTC.